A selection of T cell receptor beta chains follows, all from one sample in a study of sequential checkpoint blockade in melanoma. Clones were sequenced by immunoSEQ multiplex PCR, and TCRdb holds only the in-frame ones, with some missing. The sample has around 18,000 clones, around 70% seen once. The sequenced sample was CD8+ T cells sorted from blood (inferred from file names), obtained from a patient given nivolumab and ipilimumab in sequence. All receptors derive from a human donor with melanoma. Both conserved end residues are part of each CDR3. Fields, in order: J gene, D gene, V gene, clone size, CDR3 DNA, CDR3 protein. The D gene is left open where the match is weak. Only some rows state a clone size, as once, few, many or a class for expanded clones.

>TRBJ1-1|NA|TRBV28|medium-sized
TGTGCCAGCAGACCGTTACTGGGGGGGGGAACTGAAGCTTTCTTT
CASRPLLGGGTEAFF
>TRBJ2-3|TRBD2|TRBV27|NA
TGTGCCAGCAGTCTCCGGACTAGCGGCACAGATACGCAGTATTTT
CASSLRTSGTDTQYF
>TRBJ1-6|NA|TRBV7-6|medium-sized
TGTGCCAGCAGCTTAGATGGGGGGGAGAGATATTCACCCCTCCACTTT
CASSLDGGERYSPLHF
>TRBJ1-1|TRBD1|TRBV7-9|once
TGTGCCAGCAGCTCCAATCGACAGGGAAAAACTGAAGCTTTCTTT
CASSSNRQGKTEAFF
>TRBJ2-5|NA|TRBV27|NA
TGTGCCAGCAGCCGCCGGGAATGGGAGACCCAGTACTTC
CASSRREWETQYF
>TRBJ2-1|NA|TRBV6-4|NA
TGTGCCAGCAGTGAATCGGACCAGGGGAATGAGCAGTTCTTC
CASSESDQGNEQFF
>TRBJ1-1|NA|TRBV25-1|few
TGTGCCAGCAGTGCCATCAACACTGAAGCTTTCTTT
CASSAINTEAFF
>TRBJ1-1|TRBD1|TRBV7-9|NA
TGTGCCAGCAGCCAGGGACAGACGGCTTTCTTT
CASSQGQTAFF
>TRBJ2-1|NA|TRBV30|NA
TGTGCCTGGGGTTCATCCGCGGGGCCCAATGAGCAGTTCTTC
CAWGSSAGPNEQFF
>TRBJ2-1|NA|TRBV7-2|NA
TGTGCCAGCAGCTTATTCGCGGGACTGGGTGAGCAGTTCTTC
CASSLFAGLGEQFF
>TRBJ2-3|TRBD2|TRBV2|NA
TGTGCCACCCGCCCTTGGGGGACTAGCGGGGCAGATACGCAGTATTTT
CATRPWGTSGADTQYF
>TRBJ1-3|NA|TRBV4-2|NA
TGTGCCAGCAGCCAAGATCGGACAAGCTCTGGAAACACCATATATTTT
CASSQDRTSSGNTIYF
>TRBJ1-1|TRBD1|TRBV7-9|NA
TGTGCCAGCAGCTATATGACAGGGGGGTTCACTGAAGCTTTCTTT
CASSYMTGGFTEAFF
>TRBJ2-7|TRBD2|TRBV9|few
TGTGCCAGCAGCGTAGGATCTAGCGGGAGCTACGAGCAGTACTTC
CASSVGSSGSYEQYF
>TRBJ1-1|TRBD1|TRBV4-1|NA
TGCGCCAGCAGCCAGACGGACAGGGGCACTGAAGCTTTCTTT
CASSQTDRGTEAFF
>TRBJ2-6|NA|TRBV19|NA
TGTGCCAGTAGTCCAGGGCTAGGTGGGGCCAACGTCCTGACTTTC
CASSPGLGGANVLTF